What follows are 10 T cell receptor beta chains derived from one specimen sequenced in a study of T cells after posttransplantation cyclophosphamide (dated by TCRdb to 2015 to 2016). This specimen's treatment or condition label, interpreted: high-dose cyclophosphamide on days +3 and +4 as single-agent GVHD prophylaxis. Busulfan and fludarabine conditioning, a related or unrelated marrow graft, and cyclophosphamide on days +3 and +4 were given to PTCy patients. Library preparation employed the immunoSEQ multiplex PCR assay. What TCRdb holds here is the immuneACCESS table cut down to in-frame rearrangements. Part of the clones is not present; checked against another copy, under half of the missing clones reflect an unresolved V gene, and the others are unexplained. In all, the sample holds approximately 39,000 clones, and roughly 78% of those were seen once. The ten most abundant clones make up about 7.6% of the sample.

The specimen was CD4+ T cells sorted from blood, collected approximately 2,000 days after a stem cell transplant with posttransplant cyclophosphamide. Source of these receptors: a female patient in her thirties or forties who received an allogeneic stem cell transplant from a related donor, was CMV-positive, and had no GVHD. After a transplant, certain T cells may trace back to the graft donor.

This clone was observed a few times. The rearrangement joins TRBV28 to TRBJ1-5; 8 nucleotides agree with TRBD1. Germline values: CDR1 MDHEN, CDR2 SYDVKM. Losses at the gene ends were 5 bases for V and 0 bases for J; bases not matched to a gene: 3. CDR3 size: 15 residues. The CDR3 loop is CASSGQGNSNQPQHF. Written as DNA, the CDR3 is TGTGCCAGCAGTGGACAGGGAAATAGCAATCAGCCCCAGCATTTT.

The chain employs TRBV28 and TRBJ2-3; TRBD2 agrees at 7 bases. This CDR3 spans 15 amino acids. The germline V gene has CDR1 MDHEN and CDR2 SYDVKM. V shed 4 bases, J shed 2 bases, and the junction held 6 bases outside the gene matches. The CDR3: CASSWRGGATDTQYF. The CDR3 DNA reads as TGTGCCAGCAGTTGGCGGGGAGGGGCCACAGATACGCAGTATTTT.

This clone turned up a few times. This sequence joins TRBV23-1 and TRBJ1-2, with 8 bases that match TRBD1. TRBV23-1 is marked as an open reading frame, function uncertain. V was clipped by 6 bases and J by 6 bases; unmatched bases: 15. The CDR3 runs to 16 residues. CDR3: CASSLLPTGVYDGYTF. The CDR3 DNA follows: TGCGCCAGCAGCCTTTTGCCGACAGGGGTTTATGATGGCTACACCTTC.

This sequence joins TRBV15 and TRBJ1-2; the match to TRBD1 covers 7 bases. Germline-derived CDR1 and CDR2 are LNHNV and YYDKDF (reference sequence). Trimming at V came to 3 bases and at J to 0 bases, leaving 4 bases not matched to a gene. CDR3 length equals 15 residues. The CDR3 reads CATSRTGQANYGYTF. The CDR3 region has the DNA TGTGCCACCAGCAGGACAGGGCAAGCTAACTATGGCTACACCTTC.

The chain has TRBV7-2 and TRBJ2-2; the match to TRBD1 covers 7 bases. The germline gives CDR1 SGHTA, CDR2 FQGNSA. J lost 7 bases, V lost 5 bases, and 10 bases had no gene match. The CDR3 sequence is 15 residues long. CDR3 in amino acids: CASSTPGQIYGELFF. The CDR3 DNA reads TGTGCCAGCAGCACGCCGGGACAGATCTACGGGGAGCTGTTTTTT.

The gene calls are TRBV4-2 and TRBJ1-1; D gene uncertain. The CDR3 runs to 16 residues. V gave up 0 bases and J gave up 3 bases, with 14 bases separating them. CDR1 is LGHNA and CDR2 is YNFKEQ in the germline V gene. CDR3 coding DNA: TGTGCCAGCAGCCAAGAGAGAACAGCTTGGTACACTGAAGCTTTCTTT. Translation: CASSQERTAWYTEAFF.

The chain has TRBV11-2 and TRBJ1-1; no clear D gene. This CDR3 spans 14 amino acids. Germline CDR1 reads SGHAT; CDR2 reads FQNNGV. Between the trimmed V and J ends, which lost 4 bases and 1 base, there was a span of 10 bases. CDR3 sequence reads: CASSSIRGNTEAFF. CDR3 nucleotide sequence: TGTGCCAGCAGCTCCATCCGGGGGAACACTGAAGCTTTCTTT.

The chain joins TRBV12-5 to TRBJ2-1; TRBD1 aligns across 8 bases. The V gene's germline CDR1 is LGHNT and CDR2 FRNRAP. The J segment lost 9 bases and the V segment lost 7 bases, leaving 8 bases of the junction unmatched. The CDR3 totals 13 residues. The CDR3 loop is CASVGDRSGEQFF. In DNA, the CDR3 is TGTGCTAGTGTGGGGGACAGGTCCGGTGAGCAGTTCTTC.

The V gene is TRBV19, the J gene TRBJ1-4; D call uncertain. Deletions cut 6 bases from V and 0 bases from J, with 8 bases between. CDR3 length: 14 amino acids. The germline V gene encodes CDR1 LNHDA and CDR2 SQIVND (reference sequence). In nucleotides, the CDR3 is TGTGCCAGTAGACTCTTCGCAACTAATGAAAAACTGTTTTTT. Its translation: CASRLFATNEKLFF.

The chain combines TRBV18 with TRBJ1-3; D unresolved. There are 14 residues in the CDR3. Trimming shortened V by 2 bases and J by 3 bases, and 8 bases separated the two germline ends. From germline, CDR1 is KGHSH and CDR2 LQKENI. The CDR3 DNA follows: TGTGCCAGCTCACCAGACGGGAGTGGAAACACCATATATTTT. Translating it yields CASSPDGSGNTIYF.